The rows below give T cell receptor beta chains drawn from one sample of a study of T cell responses to AZD1222 COVID-19 vaccine. Clones were sequenced by immunoSEQ multiplex PCR, and TCRdb holds only the in-frame ones, with some missing. The sample gives 95,000 to 120,000 clones, around 90% of which show up once; approximately 3.1% is in the top ten. Source: peripheral blood, taken on day 0 of MenACWY control vaccination. All receptors derive from an adult in good health. Both conserved end residues are part of each CDR3. D genes are given only for firm matches. Size is omitted from some rows. Given values are once, few, many or a class for expanded clones.

DNA,CDR3,J,V,D,size
TGTGCCTCCGCACTAGCGGGGGGGCTCGAGACCCAGTACTTC,CASALAGGLETQYF,TRBJ2-5,TRBV30,TRBD2,.
TGTGCCAGCAGCAGTAGCGTATCAGATACGCAGTATTTT,CASSSSVSDTQYF,TRBJ2-3,TRBV7-3,.,.
TGCGCCAGCAGCTTGGACCCGGAGATGGGTGAAGCTTTCTTT,CASSLDPEMGEAFF,TRBJ1-1,TRBV5-1,.,.
TGTGCCAGCAGTGAATTAAGACAAAACACCGGGGAGCTGTTTTTT,CASSELRQNTGELFF,TRBJ2-2,TRBV25-1,.,once
TGTGCCAGCAGCCCCCAGGGAAATCAGCCCCAGCATTTT,CASSPQGNQPQHF,TRBJ1-5,TRBV7-2,.,.
TGTGCCAGCTCCGCCGGGACTCTCACCGGGGAGCTGTTTTTT,CASSAGTLTGELFF,TRBJ2-2,TRBV18,.,.
TGTGCCAGCAGTGACTACGGCGGGGCAGATACGCAGTATTTT,CASSDYGGADTQYF,TRBJ2-3,TRBV6-4,.,few
TGTGCCAGCAGGGTTGAAAAACTGTTTTTT,CASRVEKLFF,TRBJ1-4,TRBV2,.,few
TGTGCCAGCAGCTGGATGAGCACTGAAGCTTTCTTT,CASSWMSTEAFF,TRBJ1-1,TRBV12-3/TRBV12-4,.,few
TGTGCCAGCAGCTTGGGTGAGGGCTACGAGCAGTACTTC,CASSLGEGYEQYF,TRBJ2-7,TRBV5-4,.,.
TGTGCCAGCAGCTTAGTAGCGGGGGTTAACTACGAGCAGTACTTC,CASSLVAGVNYEQYF,TRBJ2-7,TRBV11-2,TRBD2,once
TGTGCCATCAGTGAGGGGCGGGGGGCCAAAGAGACCCAGTACTTC,CAISEGRGAKETQYF,TRBJ2-5,TRBV10-3,TRBD2,.
TGTGCCAGCAGTTCCGACAGGTCAAACTTCTATGGCTACACCTTC,CASSSDRSNFYGYTF,TRBJ1-2,TRBV27,.,once
TGTGCCAGCAGCCCCCAAATGTCAGGGGGGGCTCGGAATACGCAGTATTTT,CASSPQMSGGARNTQYF,TRBJ2-3,TRBV7-2,.,.
TGTGCCAGTAGCTCGCGGGAGCTGAATTGGGGCTACACCTTC,CASSSRELNWGYTF,TRBJ1-2,TRBV19,.,.
TGCGCCAGCAGCTTGGTCGGGAGGGAAGGTTCTCACGAGCAGTACTTC,CASSLVGREGSHEQYF,TRBJ2-7,TRBV5-1,TRBD2,.
TGTGCCAGCAGTGGTCTTCACGAGCAGTACTTC,CASSGLHEQYF,TRBJ2-7,TRBV2,.,.
TGTGCCAGTAGTATACGGGCCAGGGAGTACTACGAGCAGTACTTC,CASSIRAREYYEQYF,TRBJ2-7,TRBV19,.,.
TGTGCCAGCAGTTACGACCGCTCTGGAAACACCATATATTTT,CASSYDRSGNTIYF,TRBJ1-3,TRBV6-5,.,.
TGTGCCACCCTGGACAACATCTATGGCTACACCTTC,CATLDNIYGYTF,TRBJ1-2,TRBV19,.,few
TGTGCCAGCAGTGAAAGGGGTTGGAATGAAAAACTGTTTTTT,CASSERGWNEKLFF,TRBJ1-4,TRBV6-1,.,.
TGTGCCAGCAGCCGCGGGACAGTCACTACGCAGTATTTT,CASSRGTVTTQYF,TRBJ2-3,TRBV2,.,.
TGCGCCAGCAGCCAAGGCCGTCTCGTAGTGAACACTGAAGCTTTCTTT,CASSQGRLVVNTEAFF,TRBJ1-1,TRBV4-1,.,.
TGTGCCACCAGTGATCTGGGGGCAGGGAAGGCAGATACGCAGTATTTT,CATSDLGAGKADTQYF,TRBJ2-3,TRBV24-1,.,few
TGTGCCAGCAGTTTAGGGTCGGATGAGCAGTTCTTC,CASSLGSDEQFF,TRBJ2-1,TRBV12-3/TRBV12-4,.,.
TGTGCCAGCAGCCCACAAATTGGACTAGCGGGGGAGCAGTACTTC,CASSPQIGLAGEQYF,TRBJ2-7,TRBV7-2,TRBD2,few
TGTGCCAGCAGCTCACAGCTACTTACGACTAATGAAAAACTGTTTTTT,CASSSQLLTTNEKLFF,TRBJ1-4,TRBV28,.,once
TGTGCCAGCAGCTTAGCAGAACAGGGTTTGGGAAACACCATATATTTT,CASSLAEQGLGNTIYF,TRBJ1-3,TRBV7-8,.,.
TGTGCCAGCTCACCAGCCGGGACTAGGAAGGAGACCCAGTACTTC,CASSPAGTRKETQYF,TRBJ2-5,TRBV18,TRBD2,.
TGCGCCAGCAGCCAAGACCTTGGTAGCGGGGGGGCCTCGGGCAATGAGCAGTTCTTC,CASSQDLGSGGASGNEQFF,TRBJ2-1,TRBV4-1,TRBD2,.
TGTGCCAGCAGTTTATCTAGTACAGGCCGCGGCTACACCTTC,CASSLSSTGRGYTF,TRBJ1-2,TRBV28,.,few
TGTGCCAGCAGCCAAGAAAGAGCGACAGACAAAAACTATGGCTACACCTTC,CASSQERATDKNYGYTF,TRBJ1-2,TRBV4-2,.,.
TGCGCCAGCAGTGAGTCGACCACTGAAGCTTTCTTT,CASSESTTEAFF,TRBJ1-1,TRBV10-1,.,few
TGCGCCAGCAGCTTGGACACTTATGGCTACACCTTC,CASSLDTYGYTF,TRBJ1-2,TRBV5-1,.,.
TGTGCCTGGAGTTCCAGGGCAATAACAGATACGCAGTATTTT,CAWSSRAITDTQYF,TRBJ2-3,TRBV30,.,once
TGTGCCAGCAGCTTAGGATCCCGGGACCGATATGAAAAACTGTTTTTT,CASSLGSRDRYEKLFF,TRBJ1-4,TRBV7-9,.,.
TGTGCCAGCAGTGAATTAGGGGGGGCCAACGTCCTGACTTTC,CASSELGGANVLTF,TRBJ2-6,TRBV2,.,.
TGTGCCAGCAGCTTAAGCGGGGGCAGCACAGATACGCAGTATTTT,CASSLSGGSTDTQYF,TRBJ2-3,TRBV7-3,.,.
TGTGCCTGGGGTGAACAGGGGACCGGGGAGCTGTTTTTT,CAWGEQGTGELFF,TRBJ2-2,TRBV30,TRBD1,.
TGTGCCAGCAGCTTGGGCAGGGGTACGGACTATGGCTACACCTTC,CASSLGRGTDYGYTF,TRBJ1-2,TRBV5-4,.,.
TGCGCCAGCAGCTTGGCAGGGGTTCAGGAGACCCAGTACTTC,CASSLAGVQETQYF,TRBJ2-5,TRBV5-1,.,.
TGCGCCAGCAGCTTGGATACAGGGGGGAATTCACCCCTCCACTTT,CASSLDTGGNSPLHF,TRBJ1-6,TRBV5-1,TRBD1,once
TGTGCCAGTAGTAGGTTTGGGGGGCGCGGGAACACTGAAGCTTTCTTT,CASSRFGGRGNTEAFF,TRBJ1-1,TRBV19,.,.
TGTGCCAGCAGCTCACATACGACAGGGGAGGGATATGGCTACACCTTC,CASSSHTTGEGYGYTF,TRBJ1-2,TRBV11-2,TRBD1,.